This paragraph reports one T cell receptor (beta chain). The antigen is not known. Other DNA sequences from this sample encode an identical CDR3 as well. This sample was included in a study of T cell responses to AZD1222 COVID-19 vaccine. Investigators merged groups given second doses at roughly 4 or roughly 12 weeks. The table came from immunoSEQ multiplex PCR; TCRdb's copy has only in-frame clones and leaves some out. This sample carries tens of thousands of clones, 81% of them seen once, and the ten largest clones take 26%. Study-level points and caveats: Two AZD1222 doses significantly raised spike-specific TCR breadth and depth over controls. Dominant at 160-218 and 743-854, vaccine-associated CD4 TCRs also spanned spike.

V shed 1 base and J shed 0 bases, with 9 bases lying between them. The germline V gene has CDR1 KGHSH and CDR2 LQKENI. CDR3 size: 15 residues. This TCR came from an adult who received the AZD1222 COVID-19 vaccine. The rearrangement uses TRBV18 and TRBJ1-1; D not resolved. Source: peripheral blood, taken 28 days after the second AZD1222 dose. The CDR3 reads CASSPLEEMNTEAFF. CDR3 coding DNA: TGTGCCAGCTCACCACTTGAGGAGATGAACACTGAAGCTTTCTTT. Full variable domain (rest looked up from reference TRBV18 and TRBJ1-1): NAGVMQNPRHLVRRRGQEARLRCSPMKGHSHVYWYRQLPEEGLKFMVYLQKENIIDESGMPKERFSAEFPKEGPSILRIQQVVRGDSAAYFCASSPLEEMNTEAFFGQGTRLTVV.